This entry features one T cell receptor (beta chain) sequence. What it recognizes is unknown. The CDR3 contains 14 residues. V was clipped by 5 bases and J by 6 bases; unmatched bases: 8. The germline CDR1 and CDR2 sequences are MDHEN and SYDVKM. Time point indicated: persistent/refractory GD, antithyroid drugs over 5 years with positive TRAb. PBMCs were the source of the RNA used for TCR sequencing. Xi'an, China, was home to the endocrinology department that provided patients. CDR3-region Arm-PCR and iRepertoire HTBI primers produced the TCR beta libraries. TCRdb reanalysed the multiplex PCR reads using MiXCR and keeps one entry per CDR3 protein. Of about 660,000 distinct CDR3 sequences in the sample, 25% to 35% were seen once. The sample is drawn from a study of regulatory T cells in long-lasting Graves disease. Study results and limitations: Examination was confined to peripheral blood, excluding thyroid tissue. The sample size was small, and this may have reduced accuracy. Those with persistent Graves' had less TCR diversity than newly diagnosed patients.

Source: peripheral blood mononuclear cells (PBMCs), taken when the disease was refractory, from a patient treated with antithyroid drugs. V is TRBV28 and J is TRBJ1-2, with TRBD1 matching 8 bases. The TCR was taken from a female donor with Graves disease. The CDR3 coding sequence is TGTGCCAGCAGTACCGGACAGGGAGCGGATGGCTACACCTTC. The encoded protein is CASSTGQGADGYTF.